Listed here are 13 T cell receptor beta chains from one sample, sequenced in a study of CD8 T cells in Susac syndrome. Random hexamers were used to reverse transcribe an amount of roughly 0.5 to 1 ug RNA. TCRdb independently ran MiXCR on the immunoSEQ multiplex PCR reads; one entry per CDR3 protein. Of roughly 190,000 distinct CDR3 sequences in the sample, 90% to 95% were seen once. What was sequenced was CD4+ T cells from PBMCs. These receptors were taken from a human donor with Susac syndrome.

V is TRBV12-5 and J is TRBJ2-7, with 10 bases that match TRBD2. The germline V gene encodes CDR1 LGHNT and CDR2 FRNRAP. The V gene end was trimmed by 2 bases and the J gene end by 3 bases; junction bases not matched to a gene: 1. This CDR3 contains 14 residues. The CDR3 reads CASGLRTSGYEQYF. CDR3 bases: TGTGCTAGTGGTTTGCGGACTAGCGGCTACGAGCAGTACTTC.

V is TRBV24-1 and J is TRBJ2-5, with 9 positions matching TRBD1. Germline V gene lookup returns CDR1 KGHDR and CDR2 SFDVKD. Unmatched junction bases numbered 5, after V lost 3 bases and J lost 4 bases. The CDR3 is 15 residues long. The CDR3 DNA reads as TGTGCCACCAGTGATCCGGGACAGGGAACAGAGACCCAGTACTTC. This gives the protein CATSDPGQGTETQYF.

V gene TRBV12-3 or TRBV12-4 combines with J gene TRBJ2-3; the match to TRBD2 covers 9 bases. V shed 2 bases, J shed 3 bases, and the junction held 9 bases outside the gene matches. The CDR3 runs 17 residues. The CDR3 DNA is TGTGCCAGCAGTTTAAGGCTAGCGGGGCCATCGACAGATACGCAGTATTTT. Amino acids: CASSLRLAGPSTDTQYF.

The CDR3 sequence is CASGTENTEAFF. Here the CDR3 DNA reads TGTGCCAGCGGGACGGAGAACACTGAAGCTTTCTTT. The V gene is TRBV2, the J gene TRBJ1-1, with D tentatively TRBD1 (5 bases). The CDR3 covers 12 residues. In germline, CDR1 is SNHLY, CDR2 FYNNEI. Trimming stripped 8 bases from V and 1 base from J, with 8 bases between.

V usage is TRBV30 and J usage is TRBJ2-1; 8 bases map to TRBD2. The CDR3 is made up of 16 amino acids. CDR1 is GTSNPN and CDR2 is SVGIG in the germline V gene (reference sequence). J lost 4 bases, V lost 1 base, and 9 bases had no gene match. The DNA of the CDR3 is TGTGCCTGGAGTGACCGTTACAGCGGGGGTTACAATGAGCAGTTCTTC. Its translation: CAWSDRYSGGYNEQFF.

This clonotype was counted only a few times. The genes are TRBV20-1 and TRBJ2-7, with TRBD1 identical over 9 bases. V dropped 4 bases and J dropped 5; count of bases not matched to a gene: 9. Germline V gives CDR1 DFQATT, CDR2 SNEGSKA (reference sequence). This CDR3 is built from 14 residues. The CDR3 bases are TGCAGTGCTATGTGGACAGGGGAGTCCGACGAGCAGTACTTC. Protein sequence: CSAMWTGESDEQYF.

The chain joins TRBV2 to TRBJ2-1; 9 bases fit TRBD1. V shed 6 bases and J 8 bases; nucleotides not matched to a gene: 8. The CDR3 consists of 14 residues. CDR1 and CDR2 from the germline V gene are SNHLY and FYNNEI. The CDR3, as DNA: TGTGCCAGCAGCTCCGGGACAGGGAATCATGAGCAGTTCTTC. Amino acids: CASSSGTGNHEQFF. Based on the CDR3 plus reference TRBV2 and TRBJ2-1, the full variable domain is EPEVTQTPSHQVTQMGQEVILRCVPISNHLYFYWYRQILGQKVEFLVSFYNNEISEKSEIFDDQFSVERPDGSNFTLKIRSTKLEDSAMYFCASSSGTGNHEQFFGPGTRLTVL.

J is TRBJ2-4 and V is TRBV7-2, with D tentatively TRBD1 (6 bases). V was clipped by 5 bases and J by 0 bases, with 14 bases between them. CDR1 is SGHTA and CDR2 is FQGNSA in the germline V gene. The CDR3 runs 16 residues. The CDR3 coding sequence is TGTGCCAGCAGCATCGGGACATTCCTAGCCAAAAACATTCAGTACTTC. Its translation is CASSIGTFLAKNIQYF.

In its sample, this clonotype was seen once. The gene calls are TRBV7-9 and TRBJ1-1; TRBD1 aligns across 7 bases. This CDR3 region has 13 residues. V shed 4 bases, J shed 6 bases, and the junction held 5 bases outside the gene matches. Germline V gene sequence: CDR1 SEHNR, CDR2 FQNEAQ (reference sequence). CDR3 coding DNA: TGTGCCAGCAGCTCAAAGGGACAGCCTGAAGCTTTCTTT. Amino acid sequence: CASSSKGQPEAFF.

This clonotype was seen a handful of times. The chain recombines TRBV7-2 with TRBJ1-2; weak D call: TRBD1 (5 bases). This CDR3 region has 13 residues. The germline V and J ends were trimmed by 6 bases and 4 bases, with 12 bases remaining between them. Germline V CDR1 and CDR2: SGHTA, FQGNSA. The CDR3 loop reads CASSSVTGYGYTF. The CDR3 nucleotides read TGTGCCAGCAGTTCAGTCACAGGCTATGGCTACACCTTC. Together with reference TRBV7-2 and TRBJ1-2, the CDR3 gives the full variable domain: GAGVSQSPSNKVTEKGKDVELRCDPISGHTALYWYRQSLGQGLEFLIYFQGNSAPDKSGLPSDRFSAERTGGSVSTLTIQRTQQEDSAVYLCASSSVTGYGYTFGSGTRLTVV.

V and J are TRBV7-8 and TRBJ2-1; TRBD1 might be the D (6 bases). The germline gives CDR1 SGHVS, CDR2 FQNEAQ. CDR3 size: 16 residues. V gave up 0 bases and J gave up 0 bases, with 9 bases separating them. CDR3 coding DNA: TGTGCCAGCAGCTTAGCTTTAGGGGGCTCCTACAATGAGCAGTTCTTC. Its protein is CASSLALGGSYNEQFF. Looking up the rest from reference TRBV7-8 and TRBJ2-1 gives the full variable domain: GAGVSQSPRYKVAKRGQDVALRCDPISGHVSLFWYQQALGQGPEFLTYFQNEAQLDKSGLPSDRFFAERPEGSVSTLKIQRTQQEDSAVYLCASSLALGGSYNEQFFGPGTRLTVL.

This rearrangement joins TRBV7-9 to TRBJ2-1, with 8 positions matching TRBD2. The CDR3 covers 17 residues. The V gene's germline CDR1 is SEHNR and CDR2 FQNEAQ (reference sequence). V trimming: 4 bases; J trimming: 8 bases; junction bases outside the gene matches: 16. CDR3 DNA: TGTGCCAGCAGCTCCGTGGTGACGGGAGGGGTCAGAGATGAGCAGTTCTTC. Encoded protein: CASSSVVTGGVRDEQFF.

This clonotype was seen a single time. The V gene is TRBV7-8, the J gene TRBJ2-4; possibly TRBD1 or TRBD2 for D (5 bases each). V gave up 5 bases and J gave up 3 bases, with 14 bases separating them. This CDR3 is built from 15 residues. CDR1 and CDR2 from the germline V gene are SGHVS and FQNEAQ. The CDR3 loop reads CASSPGTALKNIQYF. The CDR3 DNA is TGTGCCAGCAGCCCGGGGACCGCGCTCAAAAACATTCAGTACTTC.